Each of the 20 T cell receptor beta chains below was sequenced from the same sample in a study of molecular identifiers for immune sequencing clone quantification. TCRdb re-analysed the PCR reads in MiXCR, keeping a single row per CDR3 protein. The sample holds 85,000 to 100,000 distinct CDR3 sequences, roughly 26% seen once. Sequences were obtained from naive CD8+ T cells from blood, with Jurkat cell RNA spiked in. Subset described: FACS-sorted CD8+CD4-CCR7+CD45RA+ naive T cells. The receptors originated from a human donor in good health. Some libraries in this study had Jurkat cell RNA spiked in.

Concerning this clonotype: One base away lies a much larger clone, so this may be a sequencing read error. V usage is TRBV27 and J usage is TRBJ1-4, with TRBD1 matching over 9 bases. The germline V gene encodes CDR1 MNHEY and CDR2 SMNVEV (reference sequence). J gave up 7 bases and V 5 bases, and 11 bases lay outside the gene matches. The CDR3 totals 16 residues. This chain's CDR3 is CASSPNAGTGTEKLFF. CDR3 bases: TGTGCCAGCAGTCCGAACGCCGGGACAGGGACTGAAAAACTGTTTTTT.

This clonotype was seen many times. The V and J genes are TRBV7-9 and TRBJ1-2; the D is unclear. Germline loops: CDR1 SEHNR, CDR2 FQNEAQ (reference sequence). The CDR3 totals 16 residues. Trimming pared 0 bases from V and 0 bases from J, leaving 11 bases between. The DNA of the CDR3 is TGTGCCAGCAGCTTAGCGTCTGGGCAAGCTAACTATGGCTACACCTTC. It encodes CASSLASGQANYGYTF.

This clonotype was observed many times. This chain joins TRBV12-3 or TRBV12-4 and TRBJ2-6; D uncertain. Trimming took off 4 bases at V and 0 bases at J, with 10 bases between the two ends. The CDR3 runs to 16 residues. CDR3 sequence reads: CASSSPVSSGANVLTF. CDR3 DNA sequence: TGTGCCAGCAGTTCACCCGTTAGCTCTGGGGCCAACGTCCTGACTTTC.

The rearrangement links TRBV27 to TRBJ2-2; tentative D call: TRBD1 (6 bases). V gave up 4 bases and J gave up 8 bases, with 17 bases separating them. The germline CDR1 and CDR2 sequences are MNHEY and SMNVEV (reference sequence). The CDR3 loop spans 15 amino acids. CDR3 residues: CASSSRDPGVGELFF. The CDR3 region has the DNA TGTGCCAGCAGTTCGAGGGACCCAGGGGTAGGGGAGCTGTTTTTT.

This clonotype was detected many times. The V and J genes are TRBV28 and TRBJ2-1; no reliable D call. In germline, CDR1 is MDHEN, CDR2 SYDVKM. Trimming removed 3 bases at V and 3 bases at J, with 12 bases between. The CDR3 spans 15 residues. CDR3 sequence: CASSFGYRFYNEQFF. The CDR3 DNA sequence: TGTGCCAGCAGTTTCGGCTACCGTTTCTACAATGAGCAGTTCTTC.

Concerning this clonotype itself: A much larger clone is a single base away; this may be a read error. The chain uses TRBV9 and TRBJ2-3; possible D gene TRBD1, 6 bases. The CDR3 length is 15 residues. The ends were cut back, 3 bases at V and 2 bases at J, with 13 bases in the middle. Germline values: CDR1 SGDLS, CDR2 YYNGEE. CDR3 sequence (DNA): TGTGCCAGCAGCGGCCGGGACACCCCCACAGATACGCAGTATTTT. Amino acids: CASSGRDTPTDTQYF.

The table lists this clonotype with many counts. The chain joins TRBV11-2 to TRBJ2-1; no reliable D call. The germline V and J ends were trimmed by 1 base and 7 bases, with 2 bases remaining between them. The germline V gene encodes CDR1 SGHAT and CDR2 FQNNGV. The CDR3 loop spans 11 amino acids. CDR3 in DNA: TGTGCCAGCAGCTTAGGGAATGAGCAGTTCTTC. This translates into CASSLGNEQFF.

The chain couples TRBV3-1 to TRBJ2-2; a weak D match, TRBD1 (6 bases). V was trimmed by 8 bases and J by 0 bases, leaving 10 bases between them. CDR1 and CDR2 (germline): LGHDT, YNNKEL (reference sequence). This CDR3 is 14 amino acids long. The CDR3 region has the DNA TGTGCCAGCTCCGGGACAACGAACACCGGGGAGCTGTTTTTT. Translated, it gives CASSGTTNTGELFF.

At least ten counts were recorded for this clonotype. This sequence joins TRBV6-2 or TRBV6-3 and TRBJ2-7, with D perhaps matching TRBD1 or TRBD2 (5 bases each). The CDR3 is 14 residues long. Germline V gives CDR1 MNHEY, CDR2 SVGEGT. Between the trimmed V and J ends, which lost 6 bases and 7 bases, there was a span of 19 bases. DNA of the CDR3: TGTGCCAGCAGCCACTTAGCTCTGTGGGGGGAGCAGTACTTC. Residues: CASSHLALWGEQYF.

This clonotype was counted ten times or more. The chain joins TRBV28 to TRBJ2-5, with TRBD1 identical over 7 bases. Germline V lookup: CDR1 MDHEN, CDR2 SYDVKM. The CDR3 covers 16 residues. V lost 7 bases and J lost 0; bases outside the gene matches: 11. The CDR3 coding sequence is TGTGCCAGCACCTGGGGGACAGCTCCCTACCAAGAGACCCAGTACTTC. Protein: CASTWGTAPYQETQYF.

Concerning this clonotype: Given a much more abundant clone one base away, this may be a read error. The chain has TRBV27 and TRBJ2-7; 10 nucleotides agree with TRBD1. CDR1 and CDR2 (germline): MNHEY, SMNVEV (reference sequence). The CDR3 spans 14 residues. The CDR3 reads CACSPGTGVYEQYF. CDR3 nucleotide sequence: TGTGCCTGCAGCCCCGGGACAGGGGTTTACGAGCAGTACTTC.

This clonotype was found many times. The rearrangement uses TRBV15 and TRBJ2-1; 9 nucleotides agree with TRBD1. V trimming: 4 bases; J trimming: 7 bases; junction bases outside the gene matches: 8. CDR1 is LNHNV and CDR2 is YYDKDF in the germline V gene (reference sequence). The CDR3 covers 15 residues. CDR3 DNA sequence: TGTGCCACCAGCACAGACAGGGGGGTCGGGAATGAGCAGTTCTTC. Translation: CATSTDRGVGNEQFF.

The sample holds many counts of this clonotype. J is TRBJ1-5 and V is TRBV7-2, with D hard to call. Looked up from germline, CDR1 is SGHTA and CDR2 is FQGNSA. V was shortened by 0 bases and J by 7 bases, with 10 bases between the two germline ends. The length of the CDR3 is 14 residues. CDR3 region: CASSLAESGQPQHF. The CDR3 nucleotides read TGTGCCAGCAGCTTAGCGGAGTCCGGGCAGCCCCAGCATTTT.

This clonotype turned up a few times. The chain links TRBV5-6 to TRBJ2-7, with TRBD1 as a possible D gene (5 bases). From germline, CDR1 is SGHDT and CDR2 YYEEEE. Trimming shortened V by 7 bases and J by 5 bases, and 13 bases separated the two germline ends. The CDR3 runs to 12 residues. The CDR3 nucleotides are TGTGCCAGCGGCTCGACAGTGAACGAGCAGTACTTC. Encoded protein: CASGSTVNEQYF.

The chain couples TRBV27 to TRBJ2-5; 8 bases line up with TRBD1. This CDR3 is built from 15 residues. Trimming cost V 2 bases and J 5 bases; bases outside gene matches: 7. The V gene's germline CDR1 is MNHEY and CDR2 SMNVEV (reference sequence). The CDR3 DNA reads TGTGCCAGCAGTTTAGCCAGGGGGCTAACGGAGACCCAGTACTTC. It is translated as CASSLARGLTETQYF.

As to this clonotype: A read error may explain this, as a much larger clone is one base away. The chain joins TRBV5-3 to TRBJ2-2; 7 bases line up with TRBD2. Being an ORF, TRBV5-3 has a function that is uncertain. The junction had 11 bases not matched to a gene; V was cut back by 8 bases and J by 1 base. The CDR3 is 16 amino acids. The chain's CDR3 is CASSAPGGENTGELFF. As DNA, the CDR3 is TGTGCCAGCAGCGCGCCGGGGGGAGAGAACACCGGGGAGCTGTTTTTT.

This chain links TRBV29-1 with TRBJ2-6, with D tentatively TRBD1 or TRBD2 (5 bases each). Trimming left V 6 bases short and J 7 bases short, with 19 bases between. This CDR3 is built from 15 residues. Germline CDR1 and CDR2: SQVTM and ANQGSEA. The CDR3: CSVEGPGAGANVLTF. CDR3 bases: TGCAGCGTCGAGGGGCCTGGTGCAGGCGCCAACGTCCTGACTTTC.

Many counts were recorded for this clonotype. The rearrangement joins TRBV13 to TRBJ2-3, with unresolved D. This CDR3 contains 16 residues. The V end was cut by 0 bases, the J end by 1 base, with 11 bases between. Germline V gene lookup returns CDR1 PRHDT and CDR2 FYEKMQ (reference sequence). The CDR3 nucleotides are TGTGCCAGCAGCTTAGGTCCGAATCTCCGCACAGATACGCAGTATTTT. Translated, it gives CASSLGPNLRTDTQYF.

This rearrangement joins TRBV11-2 to TRBJ2-7, with unresolved D. V was trimmed by 5 bases and J by 5 bases, leaving 19 bases between them. This CDR3 is built from 15 residues. Per the germline V gene, CDR1 is SGHAT and CDR2 is FQNNGV. In DNA form, the CDR3 reads TGTGCCAGCAGCGTAGTTTCAGGAGCCGGTGACGAGCAGTACTTC. This translates into CASSVVSGAGDEQYF.

This clonotype was detected ten times or more. The chain carries TRBV7-6 and TRBJ2-5, with a weak D call TRBD1 (5 bases). The CDR3 loop spans 15 amino acids. Trimming took 5 bases from V and 4 from J, leaving 17 bases between them. Germline CDR1 is SGHVS and CDR2 is FNYEAQ. As DNA, the CDR3 is TGTGCCAGCAGCCTTGGACAACCTCCGCGAGAGACCCAGTACTTC. Translation gives CASSLGQPPRETQYF. The whole variable domain, remainder taken from reference TRBV7-6 and TRBJ2-5, is GAGVSQSPRYKVTKRGQDVALRCDPISGHVSLYWYRQALGQGPEFLTYFNYEAQQDKSGLPNDRFSAERPEGSISTLTIQRTEQRDSAMYRCASSLGQPPRETQYFGPGTRLLVL.